The sequence of this TCR beta chain was determined in a study of shared clonotypes between healthy human individuals. Study-wide results and limits: Represented genetic and exposure-history diversity was restricted by having few donors. Estimated richness values were generally larger in naive subsets than in memory subsets.

With 5 bases clipped from V and 1 base from J, the junction kept 2 bases outside the gene matches. Germline V lookup: CDR1 SSHAT, CDR2 FNYEAQ (reference sequence). There are 14 residues in the CDR3. About this clone itself: Its antigen is as yet unknown.

Some clones are missing from TCRdb's copy, which holds only in-frame ones; the method was immunoSEQ multiplex PCR. The sample carries about 1.1 million clones, around 78% recorded once. Material for sequencing was memory CD4+ T cells from PBMCs. Noted subset: CD45RA-negative fraction. This receptor was obtained from a man younger than 35 in good health. Some clones in this sample may be carry-over from other donors' samples. J is TRBJ2-5 and V is TRBV7-7; TRBD2 matches 9 bases. CDR3 sequence: CASSASGAQETQYF. CDR3 DNA sequence: TGTGCCAGCAGCGCTAGCGGGGCCCAAGAGACCCAGTACTTC.